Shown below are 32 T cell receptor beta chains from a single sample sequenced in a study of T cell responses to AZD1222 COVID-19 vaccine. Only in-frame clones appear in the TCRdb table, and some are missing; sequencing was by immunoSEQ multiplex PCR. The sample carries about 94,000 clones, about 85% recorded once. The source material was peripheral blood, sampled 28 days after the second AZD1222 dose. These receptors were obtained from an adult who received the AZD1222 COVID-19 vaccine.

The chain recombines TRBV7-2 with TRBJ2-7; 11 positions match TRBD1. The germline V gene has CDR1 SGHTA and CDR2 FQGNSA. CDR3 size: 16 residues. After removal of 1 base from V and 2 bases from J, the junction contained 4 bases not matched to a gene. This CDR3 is CASSLGPGQGAYEQYF. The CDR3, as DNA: TGTGCCAGCAGCTTAGGGCCGGGACAGGGGGCCTACGAGCAGTACTTC.

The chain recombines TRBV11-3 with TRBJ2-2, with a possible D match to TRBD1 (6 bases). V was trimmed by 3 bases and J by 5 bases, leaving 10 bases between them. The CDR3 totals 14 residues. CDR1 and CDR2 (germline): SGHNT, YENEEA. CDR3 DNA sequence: TGTGCCAGCAGCTTCGTACAGGGTACCGGGGAGCTGTTTTTT. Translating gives CASSFVQGTGELFF.

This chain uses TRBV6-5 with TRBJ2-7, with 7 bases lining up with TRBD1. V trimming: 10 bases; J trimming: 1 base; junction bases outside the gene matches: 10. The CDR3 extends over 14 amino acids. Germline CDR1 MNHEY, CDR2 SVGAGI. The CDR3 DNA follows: TGTGCCACCTCCCGGGACAGAGCTTCCTACGAGCAGTACTTC. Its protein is CATSRDRASYEQYF.

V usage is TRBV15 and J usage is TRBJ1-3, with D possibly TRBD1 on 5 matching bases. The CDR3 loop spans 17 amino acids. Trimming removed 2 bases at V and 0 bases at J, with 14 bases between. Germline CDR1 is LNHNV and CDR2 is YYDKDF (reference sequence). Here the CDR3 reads CATSRFLEGLSGNTIYF. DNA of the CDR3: TGTGCCACCAGCAGATTTCTCGAGGGGCTCTCTGGAAACACCATATATTTT.

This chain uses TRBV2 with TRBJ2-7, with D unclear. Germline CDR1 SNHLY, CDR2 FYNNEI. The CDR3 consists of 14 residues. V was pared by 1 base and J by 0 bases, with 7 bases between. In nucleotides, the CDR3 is TGTGCCAGCAGTGAAGTAAGGACCTCCTACGAGCAGTACTTC. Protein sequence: CASSEVRTSYEQYF.

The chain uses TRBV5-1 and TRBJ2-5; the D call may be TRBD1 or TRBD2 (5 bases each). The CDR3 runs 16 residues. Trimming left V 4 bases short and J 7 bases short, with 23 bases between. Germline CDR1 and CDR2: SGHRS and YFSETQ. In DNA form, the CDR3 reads TGCGCCAGCAGCGTGACTATAGGGCAGGGCTTGGGGACCCAGTACTTC. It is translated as CASSVTIGQGLGTQYF.

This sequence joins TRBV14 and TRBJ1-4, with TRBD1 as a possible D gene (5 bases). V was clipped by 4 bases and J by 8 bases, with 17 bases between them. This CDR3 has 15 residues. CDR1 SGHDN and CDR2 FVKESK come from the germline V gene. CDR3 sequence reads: CASSRNVGVREKLFF. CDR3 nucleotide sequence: TGTGCCAGCAGCCGGAATGTGGGGGTTCGGGAAAAACTGTTTTTT.

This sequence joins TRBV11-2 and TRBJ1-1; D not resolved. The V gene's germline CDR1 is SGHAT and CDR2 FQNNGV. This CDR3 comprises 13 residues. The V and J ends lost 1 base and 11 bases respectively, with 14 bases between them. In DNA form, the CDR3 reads TGTGCCAGCAGCTTAGGTACACCGACTCTGGCTTTCTTT. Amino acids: CASSLGTPTLAFF.

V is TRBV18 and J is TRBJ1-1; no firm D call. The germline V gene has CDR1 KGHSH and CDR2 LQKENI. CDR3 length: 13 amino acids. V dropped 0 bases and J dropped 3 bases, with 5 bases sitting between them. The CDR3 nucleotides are TGTGCCAGCTCACCACCGTCAGACACTGAAGCTTTCTTT. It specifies CASSPPSDTEAFF.

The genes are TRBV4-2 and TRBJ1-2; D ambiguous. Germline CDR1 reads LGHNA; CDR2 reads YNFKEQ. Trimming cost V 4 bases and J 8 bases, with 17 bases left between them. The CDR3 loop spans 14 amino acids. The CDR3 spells CASSLPEVSVGYTF. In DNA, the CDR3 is TGTGCCAGCAGCCTACCGGAAGTTTCCGTAGGCTACACCTTC.

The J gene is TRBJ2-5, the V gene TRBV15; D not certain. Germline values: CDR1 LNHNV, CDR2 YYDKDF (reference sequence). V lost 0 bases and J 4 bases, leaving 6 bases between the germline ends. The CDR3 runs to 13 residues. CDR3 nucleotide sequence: TGTGCCACCAGCAGAGATCCGGGAGAGACCCAGTACTTC. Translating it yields CATSRDPGETQYF.

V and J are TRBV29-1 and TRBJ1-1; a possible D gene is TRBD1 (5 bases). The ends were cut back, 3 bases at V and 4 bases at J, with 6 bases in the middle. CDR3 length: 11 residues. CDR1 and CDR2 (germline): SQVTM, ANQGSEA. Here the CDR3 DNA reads TGCAGCGTTGACAGGGTCACTGAAGCTTTCTTT. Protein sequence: CSVDRVTEAFF.

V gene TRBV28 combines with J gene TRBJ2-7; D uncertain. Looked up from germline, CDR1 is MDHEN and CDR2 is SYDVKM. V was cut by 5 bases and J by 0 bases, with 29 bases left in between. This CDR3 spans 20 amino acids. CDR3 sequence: CASSLPLKPSSERSSYEQYF. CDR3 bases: TGTGCCAGCAGTCTCCCCCTTAAGCCCTCCAGCGAGAGGAGCTCCTACGAGCAGTACTTC.

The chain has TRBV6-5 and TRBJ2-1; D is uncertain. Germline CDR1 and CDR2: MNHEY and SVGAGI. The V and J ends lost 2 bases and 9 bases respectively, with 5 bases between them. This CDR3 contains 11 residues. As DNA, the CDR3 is TGTGCCAGCAGTTACGTTGGTGAGCAGTTCTTC. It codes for CASSYVGEQFF.

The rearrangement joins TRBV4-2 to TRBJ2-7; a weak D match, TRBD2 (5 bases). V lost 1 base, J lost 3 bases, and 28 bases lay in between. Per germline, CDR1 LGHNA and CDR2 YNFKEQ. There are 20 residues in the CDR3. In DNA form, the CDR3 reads TGTGCCAGCAGCCAAGGGAGTACGGGGTTAGCACCCATAGGGCACTACGAGCAGTACTTC. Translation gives CASSQGSTGLAPIGHYEQYF.

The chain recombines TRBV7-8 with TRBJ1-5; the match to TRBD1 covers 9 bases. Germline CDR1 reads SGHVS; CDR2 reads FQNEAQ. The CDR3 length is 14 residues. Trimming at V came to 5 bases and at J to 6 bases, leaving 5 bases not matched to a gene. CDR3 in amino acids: CASSPTGQGQPQHF. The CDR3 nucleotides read TGTGCCAGCAGCCCGACGGGACAGGGTCAGCCCCAGCATTTT.

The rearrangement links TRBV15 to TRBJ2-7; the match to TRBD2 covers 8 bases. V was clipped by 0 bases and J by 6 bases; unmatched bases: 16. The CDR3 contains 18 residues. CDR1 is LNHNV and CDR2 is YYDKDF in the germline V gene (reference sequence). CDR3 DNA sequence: TGTGCCACCAGCAGAGAAGGAAGGTTAGGCGGGAGGTTGCCCGAGCAGTACTTC. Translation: CATSREGRLGGRLPEQYF.

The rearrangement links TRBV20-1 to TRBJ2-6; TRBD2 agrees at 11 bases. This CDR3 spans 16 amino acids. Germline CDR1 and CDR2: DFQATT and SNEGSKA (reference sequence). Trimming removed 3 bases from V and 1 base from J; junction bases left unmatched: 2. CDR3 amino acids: CSASTSGSSGANVLTF. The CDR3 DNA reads TGCAGTGCTAGTACTAGCGGGAGTTCTGGGGCCAACGTCCTGACTTTC.

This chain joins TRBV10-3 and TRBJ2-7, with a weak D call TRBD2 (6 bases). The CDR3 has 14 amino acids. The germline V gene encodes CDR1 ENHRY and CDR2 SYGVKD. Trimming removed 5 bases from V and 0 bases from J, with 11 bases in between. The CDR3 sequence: CAISPTSSSYEQYF. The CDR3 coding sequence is TGTGCCATCAGTCCAACTAGCTCCTCCTACGAGCAGTACTTC.

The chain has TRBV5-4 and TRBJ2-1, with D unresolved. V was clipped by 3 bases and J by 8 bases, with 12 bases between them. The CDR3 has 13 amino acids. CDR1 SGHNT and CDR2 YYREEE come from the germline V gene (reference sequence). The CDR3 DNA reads TGTGCCAGCAGCTCCCGGTGGGAACATGAGCAGTTCTTC. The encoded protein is CASSSRWEHEQFF.

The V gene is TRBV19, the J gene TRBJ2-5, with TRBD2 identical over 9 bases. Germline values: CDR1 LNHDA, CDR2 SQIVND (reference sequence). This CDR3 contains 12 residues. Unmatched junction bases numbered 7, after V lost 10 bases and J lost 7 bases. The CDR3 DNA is TGTGCCACCGCGGGAGGGCCTGCGACCCAGTACTTC. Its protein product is CATAGGPATQYF.

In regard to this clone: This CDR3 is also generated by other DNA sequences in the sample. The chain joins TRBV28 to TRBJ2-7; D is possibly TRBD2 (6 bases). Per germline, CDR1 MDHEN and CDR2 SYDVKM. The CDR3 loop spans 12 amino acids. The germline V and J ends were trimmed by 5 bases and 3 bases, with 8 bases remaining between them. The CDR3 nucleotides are TGTGCCAGCAGTCCCGGGGGCTACGAGCAGTACTTC. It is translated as CASSPGGYEQYF.

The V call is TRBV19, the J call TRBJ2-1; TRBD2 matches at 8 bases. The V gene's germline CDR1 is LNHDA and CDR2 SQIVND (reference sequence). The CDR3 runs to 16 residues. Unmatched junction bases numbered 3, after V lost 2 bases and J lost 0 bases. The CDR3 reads CASSITTSGSYNEQFF. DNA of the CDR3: TGTGCCAGTAGTATAACTACTAGCGGCTCCTACAATGAGCAGTTCTTC. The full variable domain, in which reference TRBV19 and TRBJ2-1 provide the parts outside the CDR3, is DGGITQSPKYLFRKEGQNVTLSCEQNLNHDAMYWYRQDPGQGLRLIYYSQIVNDFQKGDIAEGYSVSREKKESFPLTVTSAQKNPTAFYLCASSITTSGSYNEQFFGPGTRLTVL.

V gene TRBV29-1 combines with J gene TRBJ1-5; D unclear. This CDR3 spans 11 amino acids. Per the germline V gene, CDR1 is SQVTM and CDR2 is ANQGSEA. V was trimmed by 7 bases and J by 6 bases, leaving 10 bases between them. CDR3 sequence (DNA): TGCAGCGCCATGAGGTGTCAGCCCCAGCATTTT. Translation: CSAMRCQPQHF.

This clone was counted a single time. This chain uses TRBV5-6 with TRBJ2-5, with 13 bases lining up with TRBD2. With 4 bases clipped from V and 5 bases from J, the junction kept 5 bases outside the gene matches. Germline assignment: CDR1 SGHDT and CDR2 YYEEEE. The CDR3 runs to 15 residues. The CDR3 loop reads CASSQTTSGRETQYF. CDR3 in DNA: TGTGCCAGCAGCCAGACGACTAGCGGGAGGGAGACCCAGTACTTC. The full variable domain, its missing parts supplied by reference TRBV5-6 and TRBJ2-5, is DAGVTQSPTHLIKTRGQQVTLRCSPKSGHDTVSWYQQALGQGPQFIFQYYEEEERQRGNFPDRFSGHQFPNYSSELNVNALLLGDSALYLCASSQTTSGRETQYFGPGTRLLVL.

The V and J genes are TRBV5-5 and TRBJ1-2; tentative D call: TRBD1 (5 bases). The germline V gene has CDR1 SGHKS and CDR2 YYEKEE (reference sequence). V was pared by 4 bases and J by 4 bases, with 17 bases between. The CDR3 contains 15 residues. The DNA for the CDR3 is TGTGCCAGCAGCGGGGGACCTAATCCCTTCTATGGCTACACCTTC. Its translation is CASSGGPNPFYGYTF.

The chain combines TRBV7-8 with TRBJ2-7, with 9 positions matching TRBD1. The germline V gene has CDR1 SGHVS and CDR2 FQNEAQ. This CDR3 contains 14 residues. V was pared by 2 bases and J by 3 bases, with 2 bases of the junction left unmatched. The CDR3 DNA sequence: TGTGCCAGCAGCTTACGGGACAGGGACTACGAGCAGTACTTC. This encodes CASSLRDRDYEQYF.

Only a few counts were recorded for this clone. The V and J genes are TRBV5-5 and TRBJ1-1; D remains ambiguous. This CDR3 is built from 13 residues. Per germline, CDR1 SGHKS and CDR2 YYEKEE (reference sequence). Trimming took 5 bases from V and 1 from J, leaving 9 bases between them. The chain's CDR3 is CASSWGSNTEAFF. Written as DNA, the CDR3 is TGTGCCAGCAGTTGGGGATCGAACACTGAAGCTTTCTTT.

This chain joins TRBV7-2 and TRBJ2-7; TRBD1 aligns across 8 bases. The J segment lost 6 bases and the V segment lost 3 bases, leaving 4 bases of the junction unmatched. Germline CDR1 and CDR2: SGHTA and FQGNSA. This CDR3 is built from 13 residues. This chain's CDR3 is CASSLTGVGEQYF. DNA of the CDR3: TGTGCCAGCAGCTTGACAGGGGTGGGCGAGCAGTACTTC. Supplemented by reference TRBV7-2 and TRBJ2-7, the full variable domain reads GAGVSQSPSNKVTEKGKDVELRCDPISGHTALYWYRQSLGQGLEFLIYFQGNSAPDKSGLPSDRFSAERTGGSVSTLTIQRTQQEDSAVYLCASSLTGVGEQYFGPGTRLTVT.

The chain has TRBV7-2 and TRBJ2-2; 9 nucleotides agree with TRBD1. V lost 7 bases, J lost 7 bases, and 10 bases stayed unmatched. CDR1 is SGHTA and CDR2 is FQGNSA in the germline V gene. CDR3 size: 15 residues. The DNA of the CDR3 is TGTGCCAGCACCTTCTGGACAGGGGCGGTCGGGGAGCTGTTTTTT. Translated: CASTFWTGAVGELFF.

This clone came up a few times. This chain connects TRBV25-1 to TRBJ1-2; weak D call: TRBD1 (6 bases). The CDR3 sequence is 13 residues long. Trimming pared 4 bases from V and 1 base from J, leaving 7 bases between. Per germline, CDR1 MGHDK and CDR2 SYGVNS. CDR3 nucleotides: TGTGCCAGCAGTGGACAGGTTAACTATGGCTACACCTTC. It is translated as CASSGQVNYGYTF.

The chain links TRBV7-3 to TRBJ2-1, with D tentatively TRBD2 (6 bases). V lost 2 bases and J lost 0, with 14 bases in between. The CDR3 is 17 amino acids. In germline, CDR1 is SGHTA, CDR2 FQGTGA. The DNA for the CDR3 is TGTGCCAGCAGCTTAGCGCGGGGACCCGGCTCCTACAATGAGCAGTTCTTC. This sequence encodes CASSLARGPGSYNEQFF.